Included here is one T cell receptor (beta chain) sequence, with context. Its antigen is still unknown. 60 Vbeta and 13 Jbeta primers were used in PCR. Only in-frame clones appear in the TCRdb table, and some are missing; sequencing was by immunoSEQ multiplex PCR. The sample consists of around 160,000 clones, approximately 71% of them appearing once. These data originate in a study of cytomegalovirus exposure and HLA in healthy donors. Notes on the study in general: Reportedly, HLA-A and HLA-B alleles of most subjects were accurately predicted from TCR beta. In a later analysis, at a false discovery rate of 0.05, fewer than 20,000 TCR beta sequences were associated with HLA alleles. Three CMV-associated chains were confirmed in vitro to be specific for CMV antigens.

The CDR3 is 14 residues long. Germline lookup yields CDR1 SGHRS and CDR2 YFSETQ. Trimming removed 4 bases from V and 5 bases from J; junction bases left unmatched: 6. The chain has TRBV5-1 and TRBJ1-2, with 9 bases identical to TRBD1. This clonotype was obtained from a man between 50 and 59 years old in good health and CMV-seronegative. Sequencing was performed on PBMCs. The CDR3, as DNA: TGCGCCAGCAGCCCTCCGGGACAGGGTTATGGCTACACCTTC. Protein: CASSPPGQGYGYTF.